This T cell receptor beta chain derives from a study of blood T cell repertoires in COVID-19. On the study more broadly: Whether acute or convalescent, the COVID-19 samples came from the United States, Italy and Spain. Sources were T cells, B-cell-depleted T cells, or PBMCs; the material itself was cDNA or gDNA.

Original methodology: Cell counts per sample came from amplifying reference gene primers. TCRdb's table, derived via immunoSEQ multiplex PCR, lists solely in-frame clones and lacks some. That table is the source of V, J and clone size, and D and trimming were worked out from the DNA. Seen here are 120,000 or so clones, approximately 88% observed once, and the top ten hold approximately 8.1%. The CDR3 spans 16 residues. Per germline, CDR1 MNHEY and CDR2 SVGEGT. V was shortened by 5 bases and J by 1 base, with 17 bases between the two germline ends. The sample was peripheral blood. The rearrangement links TRBV6-2 or TRBV6-3 to TRBJ2-5; a possible D gene is TRBD2 (6 bases). This receptor was taken from a man aged 50 to 60 with acute or convalescent COVID-19. In DNA form, the CDR3 reads TGTGCCAGCAGTCCCCCCTTATTGGGGGGCCAAGAGACCCAGTACTTC. It is translated as CASSPPLLGGQETQYF.